These 13 T cell receptor beta chains share one sample of origin, sequenced in a study of blood T cells in healthy people across ages. PCR was performed a second time for roughly 7 to 11 cycles using a sample-barcoded 5' primer and a J-beta primer mix. MiXCR, applied by TCRdb to the 5' RACE reads, yields one record per CDR3 protein. The repertoire consists of roughly 640,000 distinct CDR3 sequences, with about 30% occurring once and the leading ten covering 15% to 17%. Specimen: blood. The source is a woman older than 75 in good health.

This clonotype has at least ten counts. The chain employs TRBV7-2 and TRBJ1-1, with no clear D. Per germline, CDR1 SGHTA and CDR2 FQGNSA. The CDR3 runs to 10 residues. V was shortened by 6 bases and J by 7 bases, with 6 bases between the two germline ends. DNA for the CDR3: TGTGCCAGCAGTCAACGTGAAGCTTTCTTT. Translating it yields CASSQREAFF.

This clonotype was counted many times. The V call is TRBV7-9, the J call TRBJ1-6, with D possibly being TRBD1 (6 bases). The germline V and J ends were trimmed by 5 bases and 10 bases, with 27 bases remaining between them. From germline, CDR1 is SEHNR and CDR2 FQNEAQ (reference sequence). CDR3 size: 18 residues. This CDR3 reads CASSRGGGTPPIISPLHF. For the CDR3, the DNA is TGTGCCAGCAGCCGTGGGGGGGGGACACCCCCAATTATATCACCCCTCCACTTT.

There are many counts of this clonotype. The gene calls are TRBV3-1 and TRBJ2-3, with TRBD2 matching 8 bases. This CDR3 comprises 15 residues. Per germline, CDR1 LGHDT and CDR2 YNNKEL (reference sequence). The ends lost 1 base at V and 2 bases at J; junction bases unmatched: 2. The CDR3 coding sequence is TGTGCCAGCAGCCAAGGGCGGGGGGTCACAGATACGCAGTATTTT. The encoded protein is CASSQGRGVTDTQYF.

As to this clonotype: Just one base apart from a much larger clone, this may be a read error. The CDR3 bases are TGCAGTGCTAGCGAGGGGACAGGGAGCTACGAGCAGTACTTC. It specifies CSASEGTGSYEQYF. The J gene is TRBJ2-4, the V gene TRBV20-1, with 9 bases that match TRBD1. The end of the DNA is better explained by TRBJ2-7, so the J call may be wrong. CDR1 is DFQATT and CDR2 is SNEGSKA in the germline V gene (reference sequence). The CDR3 has 14 amino acids.

With respect to this clonotype: This may stem from a read error, because a much larger clone lies one nucleotide away. The rearrangement links TRBV3-1 to TRBJ1-2, with 8 bases that match TRBD1. The CDR3 is 16 residues long. Germline CDR1 and CDR2: LGHDT and YNNKEL (reference sequence). DNA of the CDR3: TGTGCCGGCAGCCAAGATCTGTTCCGACAGGGGATCCCCTACACCTTC. Protein product: CAGSQDLFRQGIPYTF.

The chain uses TRBV29-1 and TRBJ2-1; TRBD2 might be the D (6 bases). V lost 3 bases and J 7 bases, leaving 13 bases between the germline ends. This CDR3 is 13 amino acids long. Germline loops: CDR1 SQVTM, CDR2 ANQGSEA. The CDR3: CSVEGGRGNEQFF. DNA of the CDR3: TGCAGCGTTGAGGGGGGTCGAGGAAATGAGCAGTTCTTC.

This clonotype was observed at least ten times. The chain is built from TRBV7-8 and TRBJ1-4, with D perhaps TRBD1 (5 bases). There are 11 residues in the CDR3. From germline, CDR1 is SGHVS and CDR2 FQNEAQ. V was trimmed by 9 bases and J by 10 bases, leaving 12 bases between them. The CDR3 bases are TGTGCCAGTCAAGACCAGGGAAAACTGTTTTTT. It encodes CASQDQGKLFF.

As to this clonotype: A much larger clone lies one base from this, so it may be a read error. V and J are TRBV6-6 and TRBJ1-4; D might be TRBD1 (6 bases). CDR3 length: 14 amino acids. The V gene's germline CDR1 is MNHNY and CDR2 SVGAGI (reference sequence). CDR3 sequence (DNA): TGTGCCAGCAGTTACAAGGGGGGTAATGAAAAACGGTTTTTT. As protein: CASSYKGGNEKRFF.

This clonotype came up many times. CDR3 in amino acids: CSAPPGGGPTDTQYF. CDR3 nucleotides: TGCAGTGCTCCCCCAGGGGGGGGCCCAACAGATACGCAGTATTTT. This sequence joins TRBV20-1 and TRBJ2-3, with D perhaps matching TRBD1 or TRBD2 (7 bases each). Germline V gene sequence: CDR1 DFQATT, CDR2 SNEGSKA (reference sequence). V lost 5 bases to trimming and J lost 3 bases, with 18 bases between them. This CDR3 has 15 amino acids.

This clonotype appeared many times. The chain joins TRBV20-1 to TRBJ2-1; 11 nucleotides line up with TRBD2. Trimming cost V 1 base and J 3 bases; bases outside gene matches: 2. Looked up from germline, CDR1 is DFQATT and CDR2 is SNEGSKA (reference sequence). The length of the CDR3 is 15 residues. Here the CDR3 DNA reads TGCAGTGCTAGAGCGACTAGCGGGGTCTACAATGAGCAGTTCTTC. This translates into CSARATSGVYNEQFF.

Comment on this clonotype: A much larger clone lies one base from this, so it may be a read error. This chain uses TRBV3-1 with TRBJ2-5; TRBD1 or TRBD2 may be the D gene (7 bases each). Germline V gene lookup returns CDR1 LGHDT and CDR2 YNNKEL (reference sequence). The CDR3 runs 16 residues. V gave up 2 bases and J gave up 5 bases, with 18 bases separating them. Here the CDR3 reads CASSQRVGGGGETQYF. The CDR3 region has the DNA TGTGCCAGCAGCCAACGTGTGGGAGGGGGCGGCGAGACCCAGTACTTC.

This clonotype was seen repeatedly, ten times or more. V and J are TRBV9 and TRBJ1-4; D uncertain. V dropped 7 bases and J dropped 0 bases, with 4 bases sitting between them. The V gene's germline CDR1 is SGDLS and CDR2 YYNGEE. The CDR3 runs 12 residues. DNA of the CDR3: TGTGCCAGCGGGGCAACTAATGAAAAACTGTTTTTT. Amino acids: CASGATNEKLFF.

This clonotype was observed many times. This chain uses TRBV7-2 with TRBJ2-3; TRBD2 aligns across 10 bases. The CDR3 totals 17 residues. Germline lookup yields CDR1 SGHTA and CDR2 FQGNSA. J gave up 0 bases and V 1 base, and 4 bases lay outside the gene matches. In DNA form, the CDR3 reads TGTGCCAGCAGCTTAGAGCGGGGGGGGTATAGCACAGATACGCAGTATTTT. This codes for CASSLERGGYSTDTQYF.